This passage covers 24 T cell receptor beta chains from one sample sequenced in a study of a mutant IDH1 vaccine in newly diagnosed glioma. The time point: week 47, end of study. In every dose of vaccine, 300 ug of mutant IDH1 20-mer peptide was given alongside topical imiquimod. The repertoire was sequenced with immunoSEQ multiplex PCR; TCRdb's copy has only in-frame clones and lacks some. This sample has about 52,000 clones; more than 75% occur once, and the top ten carry over 4.5%. Their antigen targets remain unknown. Sequencing used PBMCs, obtained from a glioma patient whose treatment included an IDH1 peptide vaccine. The receptors originated from a woman in her thirties or forties with glioma. Some clones in this sample may be carry-over from other donors' samples.

With respect to this clone: Within the sample, other DNA sequences also encode this same CDR3. The V call is TRBV6-4, the J call TRBJ1-2; TRBD1 is a possible D gene (6 bases). In germline, CDR1 is MRHNA, CDR2 SNTAGT. V dropped 6 bases and J dropped 5 bases, with 19 bases sitting between them. The CDR3 length is 15 residues. The CDR3, as DNA: TGTGCCAGCAGCGGAGGGGGACAAGGGATATATGGCTACACCTTC. It yields the protein CASSGGGQGIYGYTF.

The rearrangement joins TRBV19 to TRBJ1-5; D is unclear. Deletions cut 3 bases from V and 5 bases from J, with 11 bases between. CDR3 length: 14 residues. Germline CDR1 LNHDA, CDR2 SQIVND (reference sequence). The CDR3 here is CASSMGSAYQPQHF. The CDR3 DNA is TGTGCCAGTAGTATGGGGTCAGCCTATCAGCCCCAGCATTTT.

The rearrangement joins TRBV5-1 to TRBJ1-1; D gene uncertain. Germline V gene data show CDR1 as SGHRS and CDR2 as YFSETQ. The length of the CDR3 is 12 residues. V was trimmed by 5 bases and J by 1 base, leaving 6 bases between them. The CDR3 spells CASRLSNTEAFF. The CDR3, as DNA: TGCGCCAGCAGGCTTTCGAACACTGAAGCTTTCTTT.

V and J are TRBV30 and TRBJ1-3, with 10 bases identical to TRBD1. The junction had 8 bases not matched to a gene; V was cut back by 5 bases and J by 4 bases. This CDR3 has 15 amino acids. CDR1 and CDR2 (germline): GTSNPN, SVGIG (reference sequence). This CDR3 is CAWSPGQGIGNTIYF. CDR3 DNA: TGTGCCTGGTCCCCGGGACAGGGGATCGGAAACACCATATATTTT.

The chain recombines TRBV5-6 with TRBJ1-2, with 9 bases identical to TRBD1. Germline CDR1 is SGHDT and CDR2 is YYEEEE. Unmatched junction bases numbered 8, after V lost 4 bases and J lost 4 bases. CDR3 size: 15 residues. The CDR3 sequence: CASSGEQGAGYGYTF. CDR3 DNA sequence: TGTGCCAGCAGCGGCGAACAGGGGGCGGGCTATGGCTACACCTTC. The full variable domain, rest sourced from reference TRBV5-6 and TRBJ1-2, is DAGVTQSPTHLIKTRGQQVTLRCSPKSGHDTVSWYQQALGQGPQFIFQYYEEEERQRGNFPDRFSGHQFPNYSSELNVNALLLGDSALYLCASSGEQGAGYGYTFGSGTRLTVV.

The chain joins TRBV5-1 to TRBJ1-5, with D unclear. V gave up 0 bases and J gave up 2 bases, with 9 bases separating them. Germline values: CDR1 SGHRS, CDR2 YFSETQ. The CDR3 extends over 15 amino acids. The CDR3 sequence is CASSLGPGGNQPQHF. DNA of the CDR3: TGCGCCAGCAGCTTGGGTCCCGGAGGCAATCAGCCCCAGCATTTT.

This clone has more than one count but fewer than ten. The rearrangement uses TRBV20-1 and TRBJ2-3, with D unclear. The CDR3 is 11 amino acids. V shed 2 bases and J shed 6 bases, with 6 bases lying between them. Germline values: CDR1 DFQATT, CDR2 SNEGSKA (reference sequence). CDR3 sequence: CSARSGDTQYF. CDR3 DNA: TGCAGTGCTAGATCCGGGGATACGCAGTATTTT.

J is TRBJ1-5 and V is TRBV21-1; the table's D call TRBD1 went unverified against the DNA. TRBV21-1 is a recognized pseudogene. CDR3 length: 13 residues. This CDR3 is CANSIQGSRPQHF. The CDR3 DNA follows: TGTGCCAACAGCATTCAGGGGTCCCGGCCCCAGCATTTT.

V usage is TRBV19 and J usage is TRBJ1-5, with D possibly matching TRBD1 (6 bases). Germline values: CDR1 LNHDA, CDR2 SQIVND (reference sequence). This CDR3 has 15 residues. The germline V and J ends were trimmed by 4 bases and 2 bases, with 12 bases remaining between them. The CDR3 region is CASSTGQRGNQPQHF. In DNA form, the CDR3 reads TGTGCCAGTAGTACCGGACAGAGGGGCAATCAGCCCCAGCATTTT.

The rearrangement links TRBV6-4 to TRBJ1-1; D might be TRBD1 (5 bases). This CDR3 spans 14 amino acids. The V and J ends lost 6 bases and 7 bases respectively, with 18 bases between them. Germline CDR1 MRHNA, CDR2 SNTAGT. The chain's CDR3 is CASRPSGGTVEAFF. The CDR3 DNA follows: TGTGCCAGCAGGCCTTCGGGGGGAACAGTTGAAGCTTTCTTT.

The chain links TRBV9 to TRBJ1-1; D remains ambiguous. CDR3 length: 14 amino acids. V lost 3 bases and J lost 5, with 14 bases in between. Per germline, CDR1 SGDLS and CDR2 YYNGEE. CDR3 DNA: TGTGCCAGCAGCGCTTTAATGGCAGTAACTGAAGCTTTCTTT. Translation gives CASSALMAVTEAFF.

The rearrangement uses TRBV27 and TRBJ2-4, with a possible D match to TRBD2 (6 bases). V shed 8 bases and J shed 7 bases, with 9 bases lying between them. Germline values: CDR1 MNHEY, CDR2 SMNVEV (reference sequence). The CDR3 is 11 residues long. The CDR3 DNA follows: TGTGCCAGCGGAGGGCGGAACATTCAGTACTTC. Protein sequence: CASGGRNIQYF.

The chain employs TRBV29-1 and TRBJ2-5, with 9 bases aligning to TRBD1. Germline loops: CDR1 SQVTM, CDR2 ANQGSEA. The CDR3 is 14 residues long. The CDR3 sequence: CSVTGGQIQETQYF. CDR3 bases: TGCAGTGTGACAGGGGGGCAAATCCAAGAGACCCAGTACTTC.

This chain connects TRBV7-9 to TRBJ2-5; 7 nucleotides agree with TRBD1. This CDR3 region has 13 residues. The junction had 4 bases not matched to a gene; V was cut back by 5 bases and J by 4 bases. Germline CDR1 and CDR2: SEHNR and FQNEAQ (reference sequence). The CDR3 is CASSENRGETQYF. CDR3 DNA: TGTGCCAGCAGCGAAAACAGGGGAGAGACCCAGTACTTC.

J is TRBJ1-5 and V is TRBV4-2, with D perhaps TRBD1 (5 bases). The CDR3 has 16 amino acids. Looked up from germline, CDR1 is LGHNA and CDR2 is YNFKEQ. Trimming took 0 bases from V and 1 from J, leaving 10 bases between them. CDR3 in DNA: TGTGCCAGCAGCCAAGATTTCCCAGGGAGCAATCAGCCCCAGCATTTT. Its protein is CASSQDFPGSNQPQHF.

V usage is TRBV19 and J usage is TRBJ1-1; 7 bases agree with TRBD1. The CDR3 spans 20 residues. V dropped 6 bases and J dropped 1; count of bases not matched to a gene: 23. Germline V lookup: CDR1 LNHDA, CDR2 SQIVND (reference sequence). The CDR3 region has the DNA TGTGCCAGTAGCTTTAGATCGACAGGGAGTCGGATCGGAAGGAACACTGAAGCTTTCTTT. Translation gives CASSFRSTGSRIGRNTEAFF.

This clone was seen more than once but under ten times. V and J are TRBV28 and TRBJ1-1; 8 nucleotides agree with TRBD1. V lost 2 bases and J lost 3; bases outside the gene matches: 11. The CDR3 is 17 residues long. Germline assignment: CDR1 MDHEN and CDR2 SYDVKM. CDR3 bases: TGTGCCAGCAGTTTACGAACAGGGGGTAGACAGGACACTGAAGCTTTCTTT. Translating gives CASSLRTGGRQDTEAFF.

The CDR3 loop is CASSSLPTEAFF. Written as DNA, the CDR3 is TGTGCCAGCAGCTCGTTGCCCACTGAAGCTTTCTTT. The V and J genes are TRBV5-5 and TRBJ1-1; D gene unclear. This CDR3 is 12 amino acids long. Per germline, CDR1 SGHKS and CDR2 YYEKEE (reference sequence). Trimming took 3 bases from V and 4 from J, leaving 7 bases between them.

CDR3 loop: CASSQSSQGNYGYTF. In DNA, the CDR3 is TGCGCCAGCAGCCAGAGCTCGCAGGGAAACTATGGCTACACCTTC. This chain uses TRBV4-1 with TRBJ1-2, with D possibly matching TRBD1 (5 bases). CDR1 and CDR2 (germline): MGHRA, YSYEKL. CDR3 length: 15 residues. Trimming took 3 bases from V and 2 from J, leaving 13 bases between them.

This clone was detected a few times. J is TRBJ2-2 and V is TRBV5-1; TRBD1 aligns across 9 bases. This CDR3 is built from 14 residues. The ends lost 6 bases at V and 5 bases at J; junction bases unmatched: 5. Germline V gene sequence: CDR1 SGHRS, CDR2 YFSETQ. The CDR3 loop is CASTWGQGTGELFF. CDR3 coding DNA: TGCGCCAGCACTTGGGGACAGGGAACCGGGGAGCTGTTTTTT.

A few counts support this clone. The chain couples TRBV20-1 to TRBJ2-1; 7 positions agree with TRBD2. With V trimmed by 7 bases and J by 5 bases, 2 bases remained unmatched. CDR3 length: 11 amino acids. Per the germline V gene, CDR1 is DFQATT and CDR2 is SNEGSKA (reference sequence). The CDR3 nucleotides are TGCAGTGACCGGGGGGACAATGAGCAGTTCTTC. It yields the protein CSDRGDNEQFF.

The sample holds a few counts of this clone. This sequence joins TRBV25-1 and TRBJ2-5, with TRBD1 identical over 12 bases. The germline V gene encodes CDR1 MGHDK and CDR2 SYGVNS. V was pared by 5 bases and J by 5 bases, with 12 bases of the junction left unmatched. This CDR3 is built from 17 residues. CDR3 amino acids: CASSLSRDRGLGETQYF. The CDR3 DNA reads as TGTGCCAGCAGTTTATCCCGGGACAGGGGGCTGGGGGAGACCCAGTACTTC.

The chain has TRBV5-6 and TRBJ2-5; no clear D. The J call may be mistaken, given a closer DNA end match to TRBJ2-7. Germline V gene lookup returns CDR1 SGHDT and CDR2 YYEEEE. CDR3 length equals 14 residues. CDR3 in DNA: TGTGCCAGCAGCTTGGGACCGACTTACTACGAGCAGTACTTC. Its protein product is CASSLGPTYYEQYF.

The rearrangement uses TRBV5-1 and TRBJ2-1; perhaps TRBD2 as D (5 bases). V shed 0 bases and J shed 7 bases, with 11 bases lying between them. Per the germline V gene, CDR1 is SGHRS and CDR2 is YFSETQ. This CDR3 is 14 amino acids long. Here the CDR3 reads CASSLVNGVNEQFF. The DNA of the CDR3 is TGCGCCAGCAGCTTGGTTAACGGGGTGAATGAGCAGTTCTTC.